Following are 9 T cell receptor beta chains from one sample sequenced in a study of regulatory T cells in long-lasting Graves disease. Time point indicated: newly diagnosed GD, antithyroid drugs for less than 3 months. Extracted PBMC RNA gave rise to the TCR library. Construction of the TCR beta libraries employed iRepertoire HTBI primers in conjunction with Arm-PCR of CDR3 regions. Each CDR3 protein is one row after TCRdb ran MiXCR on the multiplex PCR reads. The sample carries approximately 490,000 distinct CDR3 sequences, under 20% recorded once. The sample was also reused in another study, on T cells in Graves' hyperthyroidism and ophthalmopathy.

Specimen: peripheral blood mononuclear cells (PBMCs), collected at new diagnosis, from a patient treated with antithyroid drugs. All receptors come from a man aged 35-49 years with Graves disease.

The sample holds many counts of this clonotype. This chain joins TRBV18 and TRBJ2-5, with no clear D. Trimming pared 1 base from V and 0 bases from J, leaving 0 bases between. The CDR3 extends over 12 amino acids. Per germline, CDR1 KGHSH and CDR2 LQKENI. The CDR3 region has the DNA TGTGCCAGCTCACCACACCAAGAGACCCAGTACTTC. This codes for CASSPHQETQYF.

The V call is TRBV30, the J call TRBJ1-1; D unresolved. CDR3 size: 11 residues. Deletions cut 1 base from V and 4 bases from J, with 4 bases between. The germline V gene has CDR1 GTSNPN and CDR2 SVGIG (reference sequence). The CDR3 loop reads CAWSDGTEAFF. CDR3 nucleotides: TGTGCCTGGAGTGACGGCACTGAAGCTTTCTTT.

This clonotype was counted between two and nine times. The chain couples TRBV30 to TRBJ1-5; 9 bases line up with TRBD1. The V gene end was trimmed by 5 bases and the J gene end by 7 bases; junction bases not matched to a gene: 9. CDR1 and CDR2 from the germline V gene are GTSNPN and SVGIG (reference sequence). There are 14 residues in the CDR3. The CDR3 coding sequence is TGTGCCTGGGGCGGAGACAGGGGGAAACAGCCCCAGCATTTT. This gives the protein CAWGGDRGKQPQHF. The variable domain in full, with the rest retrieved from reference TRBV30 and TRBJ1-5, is SQTIHQWPATLVQPVGSPLSLECTVEGTSNPNLYWYRQAAGRGLQLLFYSVGIGQISSEVPQNLSASRPQDRQFILSSKKLLLSDSGFYLCAWGGDRGKQPQHFGDGTRLSIL.

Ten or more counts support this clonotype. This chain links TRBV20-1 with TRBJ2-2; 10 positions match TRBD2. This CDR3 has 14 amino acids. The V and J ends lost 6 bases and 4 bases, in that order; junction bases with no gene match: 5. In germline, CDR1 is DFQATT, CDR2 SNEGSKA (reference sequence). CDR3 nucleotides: TGCAGTGCCCTAGCGGGAGTCGGCACCGGGGAGCTGTTTTTT. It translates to CSALAGVGTGELFF.

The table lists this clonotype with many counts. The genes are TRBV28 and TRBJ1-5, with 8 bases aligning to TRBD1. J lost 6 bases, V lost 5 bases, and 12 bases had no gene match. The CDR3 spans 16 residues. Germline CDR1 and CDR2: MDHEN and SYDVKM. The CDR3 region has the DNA TGTGCCAGCAGTACCCCCGAAGAACAGGGGGGTCAGCCCCAGCATTTT. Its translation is CASSTPEEQGGQPQHF. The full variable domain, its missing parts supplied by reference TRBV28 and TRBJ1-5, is DVKVTQSSRYLVKRTGEKVFLECVQDMDHENMFWYRQDPGLGLRLIYFSYDVKMKEKGDIPEGYSVSREKKERFSLILESASTNQTSMYLCASSTPEEQGGQPQHFGDGTRLSIL.

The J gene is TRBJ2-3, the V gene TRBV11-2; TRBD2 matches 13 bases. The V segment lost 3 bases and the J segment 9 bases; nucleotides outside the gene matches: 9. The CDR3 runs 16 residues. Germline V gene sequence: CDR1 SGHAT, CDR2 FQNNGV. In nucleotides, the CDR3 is TGTGCCAGCAGCTTCTTCGAGACTAGCGGGAGGCCGACGCAGTATTTT. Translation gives CASSFFETSGRPTQYF.

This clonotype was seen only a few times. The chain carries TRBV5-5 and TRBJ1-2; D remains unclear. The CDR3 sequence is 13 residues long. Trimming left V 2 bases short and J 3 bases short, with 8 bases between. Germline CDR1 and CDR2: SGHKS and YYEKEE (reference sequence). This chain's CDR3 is CASSFTEDYGYTF. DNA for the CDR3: TGTGCCAGCAGCTTTACCGAAGACTATGGCTACACCTTC.

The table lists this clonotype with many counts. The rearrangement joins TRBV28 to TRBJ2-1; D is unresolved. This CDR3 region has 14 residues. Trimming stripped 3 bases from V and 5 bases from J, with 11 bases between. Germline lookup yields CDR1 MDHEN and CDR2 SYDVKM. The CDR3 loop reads CASSFGHRDNEQFF. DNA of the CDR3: TGTGCCAGCAGTTTTGGGCATAGGGACAATGAGCAGTTCTTC. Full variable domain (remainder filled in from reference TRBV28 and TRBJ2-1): DVKVTQSSRYLVKRTGEKVFLECVQDMDHENMFWYRQDPGLGLRLIYFSYDVKMKEKGDIPEGYSVSREKKERFSLILESASTNQTSMYLCASSFGHRDNEQFFGPGTRLTVL.

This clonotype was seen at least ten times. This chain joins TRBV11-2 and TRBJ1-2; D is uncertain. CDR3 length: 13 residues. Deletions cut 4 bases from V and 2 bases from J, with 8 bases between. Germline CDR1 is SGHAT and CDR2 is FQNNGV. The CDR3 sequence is CASSWAGNYGYTF. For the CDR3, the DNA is TGTGCCAGCAGCTGGGCGGGGAACTATGGCTACACCTTC. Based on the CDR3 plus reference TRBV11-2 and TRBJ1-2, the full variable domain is EAGVAQSPRYKIIEKRQSVAFWCNPISGHATLYWYQQILGQGPKLLIQFQNNGVVDDSQLPKDRFSAERLKGVDSTLKIQPAKLEDSAVYLCASSWAGNYGYTFGSGTRLTVV.